This TCR beta chain was captured by sequencing in a study of PD-1 and CTLA-4 blockade in melanoma. This CDR3 is built from 14 residues. V was cut by 2 bases and J by 0 bases, with 5 bases left in between. Germline CDR1 reads SGHDN; CDR2 reads FVKESK. This clone appeared a few times. Here immunoSEQ multiplex PCR was the method, and the copy in TCRdb shows in-frame clones only, minus some. The table lists 30,000 or so clones, approximately 90% of them singletons. The origin of this receptor is a human donor with melanoma. The chain is built from TRBV14 and TRBJ1-3; maybe TRBD1 (5 bases). The input for sequencing was CD8+ T cells from peripheral blood, taken from a patient given anti-PD-1 treatment. The DNA for the CDR3 is TGTGCCAGCAGCCAACAGGGCTCTGGAAACACCATATATTTT. Translating it yields CASSQQGSGNTIYF.